This is a list of T cell receptor beta chains from one sample in a study of a mutant IDH1 vaccine in newly diagnosed glioma. The data were produced by immunoSEQ multiplex PCR, yet TCRdb's version contains in-frame clones alone and is incomplete. Among more than 25,000 clones listed, around 90% were seen once. The antigens for these receptors are not known. Sequences were derived from peripheral blood mononuclear cells (PBMCs), sampled from a glioma patient whose treatment included an IDH1 peptide vaccine. The source is a woman aged 40 to 50 with glioma. Some clones in this sample may be carry-over from other donors' samples. Both conserved end residues are part of each CDR3. D genes are given only for firm matches. Not every row has a clone size; where given, it reads once, few, many or a size class.

>TRBV28|TRBJ2-1|.|TRBD1|13
TGTGCCAGCCGCCCCGGGACAGGGGCCGGGGGGTTCTTC
CASRPGTGAGGFF
>TRBV18|TRBJ1-2|.|.|15
TGTGCCAGCTCACCCGGGACGGGGGACGAGTATGGCTACACCTTC
CASSPGTGDEYGYTF
>TRBV5-4|TRBJ2-5|.|.|13
TGTGCCAGCAGCCTTCTACCTTCGGAGACCCAGTACTTC
CASSLLPSETQYF
>TRBV2|TRBJ2-1|.|TRBD1|14
TGTGCCAGCATACCGACAGGGGGGAGCAATGAGCAGTTCTTC
CASIPTGGSNEQFF
>TRBV4-1|TRBJ2-7|.|.|15
TGCGCCAGCAGCCAACGGGCAGGGAAGTCCAACGAGCAGTACTTC
CASSQRAGKSNEQYF
>TRBV29-1|TRBJ2-1|once|.|12
TGCAGCGCCGGGAACTCCTACAATGAGCAGTTCTTC
CSAGNSYNEQFF
>TRBV11-3|TRBJ1-1|.|.|16
TGTGCCAGCAGCCAATTTTACGGGGATATGAACACTGAAGCTTTCTTT
CASSQFYGDMNTEAFF
>TRBV18|TRBJ2-3|.|.|12
TGTGCCAGCTCACCACAATCGGATACGCAGTATTTT
CASSPQSDTQYF
>TRBV7-2|TRBJ2-7|.|.|15
TGTGCCAGCTGTGAGGGGACCCGACCCCCCTACGAGCAGTACTTC
CASCEGTRPPYEQYF
>TRBV5-4|TRBJ1-2|.|TRBD1|13
TGTGCCAGCAGTTCCCGGGGACAGGATGGCTACACCTTC
CASSSRGQDGYTF
>TRBV25-1|TRBJ2-1|.|TRBD2|17
TGTGCCAGCAGTGCCATAGAGCGGGACCTCAACTACAATGAGCAGTTCTTC
CASSAIERDLNYNEQFF
>TRBV10-3|TRBJ2-1|once|TRBD2|15
TGTGCCATCAGTGCCGGGACTAGCGGTTACAATGAGCAGTTCTTC
CAISAGTSGYNEQFF
>TRBV2|TRBJ2-7|.|.|12
TGTGCCAGCAGTGAGGGCAGGGGCGAGCAGTACTTC
CASSEGRGEQYF
>TRBV4-1|TRBJ1-5|once|TRBD1|14
TGCGCCAGCAGTCGGACAGGGCGCGATCAGCCCCAGCATTTT
CASSRTGRDQPQHF
>TRBV18|TRBJ2-7|.|.|14
TGTGCCAGCTCGACCCGCGGGACGGTTTACGAGCAGTACTTC
CASSTRGTVYEQYF
>TRBV9|TRBJ2-1|.|.|13
TGTGCCAGCAGCGTAGGAGACATGAATGAGCAGTTCTTC
CASSVGDMNEQFF
>TRBV11-2|TRBJ1-1|.|.|15
TGTGCCAGCAGCTTAAAAGGGGACCGGCACACTGAAGCTTTCTTT
CASSLKGDRHTEAFF
>TRBV5-1|TRBJ1-1|once|TRBD1|14
TGCGCCAGCAGCATAGACAGGGCCTACACTGAAGCTTTCTTT
CASSIDRAYTEAFF
>TRBV9|TRBJ2-7|.|.|16
TGTGCCAGCAGCGTAGAGGGGGATGGCTCGGGCTACGAGCAGTACTTC
CASSVEGDGSGYEQYF
>TRBV29-1|TRBJ1-1|once|.|13
TGCAGCGTTGACGCAGGGTTGAGTACTGAAGCTTTCTTT
CSVDAGLSTEAFF
>TRBV19|TRBJ1-5|.|.|17
TGTGCCAGTAGTATGGGGACGGCGTCCCCGGGCAATCAGCCCCAGCATTTT
CASSMGTASPGNQPQHF
>TRBV11-2|TRBJ1-6|.|TRBD1|16
TGTGCCAGCAGCTTAGGGGCAGGGGGCTCTGATTCACCCCTCCACTTT
CASSLGAGGSDSPLHF
>TRBV7-9|TRBJ2-1|.|.|14
TGTGCCAGCAGCTTAGTGCAGGGGTGGAATGAGCAGTTCTTC
CASSLVQGWNEQFF
>TRBV7-9|TRBJ2-2|.|.|15
TGTGCCAGCAGCTCTCCGGGCCCTAATACCGGGGAGCTGTTTTTT
CASSSPGPNTGELFF
>TRBV6-5|TRBJ1-6|few|.|12
TGTGCCAGCAGTTACCGGGGCTCACCCCTCCACTTT
CASSYRGSPLHF
>TRBV19|TRBJ1-6|.|.|12
TGTGCCAGTAGTTACAGGGATTCACCCCTCCACTTT
CASSYRDSPLHF
>TRBV27|TRBJ1-1|.|.|13
TGTGCCAGCAACACTGACCTGAACACTGAAGCTTTCTTT
CASNTDLNTEAFF
>TRBV7-3|TRBJ2-1|.|TRBD2|14
TGTGCCAGCAGCCCGAGCGGGGGGGCCAATGAGCAGTTCTTC
CASSPSGGANEQFF
>TRBV4-1|TRBJ1-2|.|TRBD1|15
TGCGCCAGCAGCCAAGGACAGGGGGGGAACTATGGCTACACCTTC
CASSQGQGGNYGYTF